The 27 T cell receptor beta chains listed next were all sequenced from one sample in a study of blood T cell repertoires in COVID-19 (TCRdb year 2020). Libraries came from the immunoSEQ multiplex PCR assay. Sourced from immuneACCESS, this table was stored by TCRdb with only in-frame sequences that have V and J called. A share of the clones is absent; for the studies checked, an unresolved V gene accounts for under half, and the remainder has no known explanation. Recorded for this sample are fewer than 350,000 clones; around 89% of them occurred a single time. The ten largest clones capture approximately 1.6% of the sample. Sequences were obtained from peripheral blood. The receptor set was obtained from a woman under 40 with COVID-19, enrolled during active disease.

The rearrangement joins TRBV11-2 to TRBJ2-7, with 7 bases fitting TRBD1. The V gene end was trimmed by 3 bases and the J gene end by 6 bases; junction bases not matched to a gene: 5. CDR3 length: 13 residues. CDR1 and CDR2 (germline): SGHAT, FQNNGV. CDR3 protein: CASSFDRAGEQYF. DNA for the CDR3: TGTGCCAGCAGCTTCGACAGGGCTGGCGAGCAGTACTTC.

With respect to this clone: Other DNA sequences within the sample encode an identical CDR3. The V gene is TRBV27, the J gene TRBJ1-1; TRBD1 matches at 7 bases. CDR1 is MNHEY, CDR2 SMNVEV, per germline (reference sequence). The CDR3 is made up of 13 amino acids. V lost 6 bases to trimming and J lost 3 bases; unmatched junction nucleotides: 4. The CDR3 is CASSLTGYTEAFF. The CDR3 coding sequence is TGTGCCAGCAGCTTGACAGGGTACACTGAAGCTTTCTTT.

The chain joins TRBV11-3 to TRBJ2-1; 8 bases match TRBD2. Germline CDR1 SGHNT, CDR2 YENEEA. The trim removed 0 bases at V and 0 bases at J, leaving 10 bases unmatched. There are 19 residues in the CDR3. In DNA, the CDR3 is TGTGCCAGCAGCTTAGAGACTAGCGTTTACTTAAGCTCCTACAATGAGCAGTTCTTC. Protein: CASSLETSVYLSSYNEQFF.

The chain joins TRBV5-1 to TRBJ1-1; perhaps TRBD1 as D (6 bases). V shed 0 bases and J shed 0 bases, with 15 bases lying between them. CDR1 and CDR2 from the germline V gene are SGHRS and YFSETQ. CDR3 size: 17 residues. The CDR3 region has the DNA TGCGCCAGCAGCTTGGAGGCCCCAGGGGTTATGAACACTGAAGCTTTCTTT. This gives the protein CASSLEAPGVMNTEAFF. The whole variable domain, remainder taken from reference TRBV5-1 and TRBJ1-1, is KAGVTQTPRYLIKTRGQQVTLSCSPISGHRSVSWYQQTPGQGLQFLFEYFSETQRNKGNFPGRFSGRQFSNSRSEMNVSTLELGDSALYLCASSLEAPGVMNTEAFFGQGTRLTVV.

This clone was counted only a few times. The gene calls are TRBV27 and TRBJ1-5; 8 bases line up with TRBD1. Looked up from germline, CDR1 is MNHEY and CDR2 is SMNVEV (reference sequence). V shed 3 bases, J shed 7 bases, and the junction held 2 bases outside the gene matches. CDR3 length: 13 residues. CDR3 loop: CASSLAGGQPQHF. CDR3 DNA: TGTGCCAGCAGTTTGGCAGGGGGCCAGCCCCAGCATTTT.

CDR3 residues: CASSFPASGGSSDTQYF. Written as DNA, the CDR3 is TGTGCCAGCAGCTTCCCCGCTAGCGGGGGTTCGTCAGATACGCAGTATTTT. The rearrangement uses TRBV5-4 and TRBJ2-3; 10 bases are shared with TRBD2. This CDR3 is 17 amino acids long. The V and J ends lost 2 bases and 4 bases, in that order; junction bases with no gene match: 10. Germline values: CDR1 SGHNT, CDR2 YYREEE (reference sequence).

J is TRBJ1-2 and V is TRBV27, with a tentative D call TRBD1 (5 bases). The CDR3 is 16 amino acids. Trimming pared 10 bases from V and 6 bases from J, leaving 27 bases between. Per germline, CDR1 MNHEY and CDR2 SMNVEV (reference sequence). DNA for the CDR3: TGTGCCATCGTGGGGCCCAATTCATATGCCCTTCATGGCTACACCTTC. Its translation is CAIVGPNSYALHGYTF.

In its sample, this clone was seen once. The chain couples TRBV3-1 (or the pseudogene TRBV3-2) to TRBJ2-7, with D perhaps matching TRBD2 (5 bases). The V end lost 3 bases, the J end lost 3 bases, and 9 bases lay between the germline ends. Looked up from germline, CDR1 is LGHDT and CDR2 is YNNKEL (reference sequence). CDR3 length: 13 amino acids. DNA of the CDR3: TGTGCCAGCAGCCATTCGGGATTCTACGAGCAGTACTTC. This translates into CASSHSGFYEQYF.

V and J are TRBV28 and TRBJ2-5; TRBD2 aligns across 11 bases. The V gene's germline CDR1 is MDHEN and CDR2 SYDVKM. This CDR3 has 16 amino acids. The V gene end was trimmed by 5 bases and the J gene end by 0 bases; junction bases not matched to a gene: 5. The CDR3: CASSPRLAGYQETQYF. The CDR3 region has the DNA TGTGCCAGCAGTCCCCGACTAGCGGGGTACCAAGAGACCCAGTACTTC. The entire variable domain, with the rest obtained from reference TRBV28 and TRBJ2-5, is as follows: DVKVTQSSRYLVKRTGEKVFLECVQDMDHENMFWYRQDPGLGLRLIYFSYDVKMKEKGDIPEGYSVSREKKERFSLILESASTNQTSMYLCASSPRLAGYQETQYFGPGTRLLVL.

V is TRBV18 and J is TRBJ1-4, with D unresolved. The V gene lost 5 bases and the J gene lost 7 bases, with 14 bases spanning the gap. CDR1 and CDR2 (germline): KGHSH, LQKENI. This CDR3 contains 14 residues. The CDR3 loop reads CASSEQSAIEKLFF. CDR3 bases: TGTGCCAGCTCAGAACAGTCCGCGATTGAAAAACTGTTTTTT.

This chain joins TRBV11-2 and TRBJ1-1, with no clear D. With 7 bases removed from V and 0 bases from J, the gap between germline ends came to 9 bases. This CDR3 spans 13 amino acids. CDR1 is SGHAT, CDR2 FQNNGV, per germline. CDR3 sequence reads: CASKERLNTEAFF. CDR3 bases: TGTGCCAGCAAGGAGAGACTGAACACTGAAGCTTTCTTT.

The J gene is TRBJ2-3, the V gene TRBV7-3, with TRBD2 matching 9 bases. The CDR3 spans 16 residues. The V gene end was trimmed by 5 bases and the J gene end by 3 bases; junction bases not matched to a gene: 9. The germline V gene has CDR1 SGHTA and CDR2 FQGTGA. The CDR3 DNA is TGTGCCAGCAGCCCCCAGGCGGGGGGGCGAACAGATACGCAGTATTTT. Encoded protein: CASSPQAGGRTDTQYF.

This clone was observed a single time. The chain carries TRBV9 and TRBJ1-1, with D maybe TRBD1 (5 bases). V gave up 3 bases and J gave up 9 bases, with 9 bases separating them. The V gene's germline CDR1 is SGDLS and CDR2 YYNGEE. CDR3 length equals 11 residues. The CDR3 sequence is CASSGGQQAFF. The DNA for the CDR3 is TGTGCCAGCAGCGGTGGACAACAAGCTTTCTTT.

The CDR3 here is CASSLETGSNYGYTF. The CDR3 DNA follows: TGTGCCAGCAGCTTAGAGACAGGGTCAAACTATGGCTACACCTTC. The chain carries TRBV7-2 and TRBJ1-2, with 7 bases identical to TRBD1. Trimming removed 1 base from V and 2 bases from J; junction bases left unmatched: 4. Germline-derived CDR1 and CDR2 are SGHTA and FQGNSA. This CDR3 has 15 amino acids.

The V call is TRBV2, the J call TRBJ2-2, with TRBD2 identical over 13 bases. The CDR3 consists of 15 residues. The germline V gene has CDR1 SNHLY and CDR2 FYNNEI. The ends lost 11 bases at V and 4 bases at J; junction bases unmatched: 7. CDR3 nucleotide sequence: TGTGCCGGGACTAGCGGGGCTCCTTTCACCGGGGAGCTGTTTTTT. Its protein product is CAGTSGAPFTGELFF.

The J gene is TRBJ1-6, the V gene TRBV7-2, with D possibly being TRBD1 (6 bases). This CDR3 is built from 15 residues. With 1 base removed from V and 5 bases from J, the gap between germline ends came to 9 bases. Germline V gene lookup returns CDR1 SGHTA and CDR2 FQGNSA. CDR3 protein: CASSLVQGNNSPLHF. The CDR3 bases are TGTGCCAGCAGCTTAGTTCAGGGGAATAATTCACCCCTCCACTTT.

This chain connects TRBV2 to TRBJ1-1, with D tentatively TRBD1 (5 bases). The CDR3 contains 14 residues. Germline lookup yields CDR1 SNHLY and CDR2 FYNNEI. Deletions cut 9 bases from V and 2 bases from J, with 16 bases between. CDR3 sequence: CARGGDGPNTEAFF. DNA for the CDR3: TGTGCCAGGGGGGGGGACGGTCCTAACACTGAAGCTTTCTTT.

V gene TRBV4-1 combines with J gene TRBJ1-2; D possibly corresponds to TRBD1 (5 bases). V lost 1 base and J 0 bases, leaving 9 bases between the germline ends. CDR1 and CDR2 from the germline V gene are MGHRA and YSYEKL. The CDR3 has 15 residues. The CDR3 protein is CASSQAPTANYGYTF. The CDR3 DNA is TGCGCCAGCAGCCAAGCCCCGACAGCTAACTATGGCTACACCTTC.

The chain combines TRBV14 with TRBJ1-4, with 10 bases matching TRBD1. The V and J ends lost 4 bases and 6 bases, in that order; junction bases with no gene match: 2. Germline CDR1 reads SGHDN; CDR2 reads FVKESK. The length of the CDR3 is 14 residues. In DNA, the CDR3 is TGTGCCAGCAGCCGACAGGGGGCGGATGAAAAACTGTTTTTT. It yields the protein CASSRQGADEKLFF.

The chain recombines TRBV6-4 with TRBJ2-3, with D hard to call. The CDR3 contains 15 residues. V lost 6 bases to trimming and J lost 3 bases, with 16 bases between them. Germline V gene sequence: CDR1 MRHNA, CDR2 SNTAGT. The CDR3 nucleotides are TGTGCCAGCAGGGCTGGGCCGTACACAACAGATACGCAGTATTTT. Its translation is CASRAGPYTTDTQYF.

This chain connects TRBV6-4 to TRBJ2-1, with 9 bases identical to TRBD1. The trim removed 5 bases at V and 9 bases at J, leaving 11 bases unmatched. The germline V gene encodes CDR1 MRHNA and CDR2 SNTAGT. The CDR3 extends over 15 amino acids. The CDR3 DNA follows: TGTGCCAGCAGTCTTTTCTGGGGACAGGGAACTGAGCAGTTCTTC. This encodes CASSLFWGQGTEQFF.

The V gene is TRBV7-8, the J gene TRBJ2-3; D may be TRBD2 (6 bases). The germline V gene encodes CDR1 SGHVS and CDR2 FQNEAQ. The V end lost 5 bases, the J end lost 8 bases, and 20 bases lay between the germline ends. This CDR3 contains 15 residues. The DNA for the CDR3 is TGTGCCAGCAGCCTTCAGGCCCGCCTGGGAGGTACGCAGTATTTT. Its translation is CASSLQARLGGTQYF.

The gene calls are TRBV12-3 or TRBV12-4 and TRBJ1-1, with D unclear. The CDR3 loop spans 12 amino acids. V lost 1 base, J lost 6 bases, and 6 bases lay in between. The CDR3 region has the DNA TGTGCCAGCAGTTTAGTGGGCGCTGAAGCTTTCTTT. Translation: CASSLVGAEAFF.

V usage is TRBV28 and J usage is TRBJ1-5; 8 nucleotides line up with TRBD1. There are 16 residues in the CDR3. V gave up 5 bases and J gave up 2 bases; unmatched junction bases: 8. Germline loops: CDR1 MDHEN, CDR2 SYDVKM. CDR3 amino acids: CASSSYRGERNQPQHF. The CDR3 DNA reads TGTGCCAGCAGTAGTTACAGGGGGGAGCGCAATCAGCCCCAGCATTTT.

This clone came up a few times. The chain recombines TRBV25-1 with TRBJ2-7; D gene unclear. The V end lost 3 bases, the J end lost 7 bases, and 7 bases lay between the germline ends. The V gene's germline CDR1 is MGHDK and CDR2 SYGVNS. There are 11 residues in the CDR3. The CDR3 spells CASSDLFEQYF. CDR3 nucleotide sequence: TGTGCCAGCAGTGACCTGTTTGAGCAGTACTTC.

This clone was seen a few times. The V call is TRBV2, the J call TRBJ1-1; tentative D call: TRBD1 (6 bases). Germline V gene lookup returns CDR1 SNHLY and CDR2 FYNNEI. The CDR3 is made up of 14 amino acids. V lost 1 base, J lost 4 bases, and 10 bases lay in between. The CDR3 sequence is CASSEELGGTEAFF. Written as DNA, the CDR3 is TGTGCCAGCAGTGAAGAGTTAGGGGGCACTGAAGCTTTCTTT.

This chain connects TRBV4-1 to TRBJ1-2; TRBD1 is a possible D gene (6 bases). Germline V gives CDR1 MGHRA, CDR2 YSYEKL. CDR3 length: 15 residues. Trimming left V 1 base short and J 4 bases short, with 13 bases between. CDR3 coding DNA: TGCGCCAGCAGCCAAGTTAGACAGGCAGGCTATGGCTACACCTTC. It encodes CASSQVRQAGYGYTF.